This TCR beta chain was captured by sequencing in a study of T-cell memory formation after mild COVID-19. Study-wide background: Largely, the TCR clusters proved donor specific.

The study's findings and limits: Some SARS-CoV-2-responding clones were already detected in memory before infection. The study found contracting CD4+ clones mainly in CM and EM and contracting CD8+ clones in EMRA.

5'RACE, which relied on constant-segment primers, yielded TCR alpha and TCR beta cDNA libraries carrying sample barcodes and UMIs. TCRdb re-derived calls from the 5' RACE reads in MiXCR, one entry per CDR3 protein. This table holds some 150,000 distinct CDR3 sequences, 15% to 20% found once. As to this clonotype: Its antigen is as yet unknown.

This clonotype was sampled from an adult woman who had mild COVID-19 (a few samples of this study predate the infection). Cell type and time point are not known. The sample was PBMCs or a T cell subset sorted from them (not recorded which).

The CDR3, as DNA: TGTGCCACTACTAGGACTAGCGGGATCACAGATACGCAGTATTTT. Translation: CATTRTSGITDTQYF. The chain uses TRBV7-9 and TRBJ2-3; 12 nucleotides match TRBD2. This CDR3 region has 15 residues. The trim removed 10 bases at V and 2 bases at J, leaving 7 bases unmatched. Germline CDR1 reads SEHNR; CDR2 reads FQNEAQ (reference sequence).